This is a list of T cell receptor beta chains from one sample in a study of blood T cell repertoires in COVID-19. TCRdb's copy holds only in-frame clones and misses some; the assay was immunoSEQ multiplex PCR. Found here are about 23,000 clones, 85% to 90% of them singletons; the top ten hold around a sixth. The sequencing input was peripheral blood. The receptors were sampled from a woman of 80 years or more with acute or convalescent COVID-19. CDR3s include the opening cysteine and the closing phenylalanine or tryptophan. The D gene is left open where the match is weak. Part of the rows lack a size; the others show once, few, many or a class for expanded clones.

V gene	clone size	D gene	J gene	CDR3 DNA	CDR3 protein
TRBV4-1	NA	NA	TRBJ2-1	TGCGCCAGCAGCCAAGACTCACAGGGACCCGCAGCCCTCCCGGGGAATGAGCAGTTCTTC	CASSQDSQGPAALPGNEQFF
TRBV5-5	NA	TRBD1	TRBJ1-2	TGTGCCAGCAGCTTGTTTGTCAGGGGGACGTCGGTGGACTATGGCTACACCTTC	CASSLFVRGTSVDYGYTF
TRBV10-1	NA	NA	TRBJ2-3	TGCGCCAGCAGTGACCAGGCAGCAGGGGGCACAGATACGCAGTATTTT	CASSDQAAGGTDTQYF
TRBV7-2	NA	NA	TRBJ1-1	TGTGCCAGCAGCTTAGCCCACAGGAACACTGAAGCTTTCTTT	CASSLAHRNTEAFF
TRBV12-3/TRBV12-4	NA	TRBD1	TRBJ1-1	TGTGCCAGCAGTCAGGACAGGGACACTGAAGCTTTCTTT	CASSQDRDTEAFF
TRBV7-2	NA	TRBD1	TRBJ1-2	TGTGCCAGCAGCCCCGACAGGGGGAGAGGGGGCTACACCTTC	CASSPDRGRGGYTF
TRBV7-9	NA	NA	TRBJ1-2	TGTGCCAGCAGCCCCACCGGGACACCCGACTATGGCTACACCTTC	CASSPTGTPDYGYTF
TRBV7-9	NA	TRBD2	TRBJ2-3	TGTGCCAGCAGCTTAACTAGCGGGACCACAGATACGCAGTATTTT	CASSLTSGTTDTQYF
TRBV7-2	NA	TRBD1	TRBJ1-2	TGTGCCAGCAGTCCAGCCGGGACAGGGGGCTCTGGCTACACCTTC	CASSPAGTGGSGYTF
TRBV5-4	NA	NA	TRBJ2-2	TGTGCCAGCAGCTCGGGAGGGGGCACGAACACCGGGGAGCTGTTTTTT	CASSSGGGTNTGELFF
TRBV10-3	NA	TRBD1	TRBJ2-5	TGTGCCATCAGTGAGTCCGGACAGGGGCGACAGGAGACCCAGTACTTC	CAISESGQGRQETQYF
TRBV5-6	NA	TRBD2	TRBJ2-7	TGTGCCAGCAGCTTGTTCACTAGCGGGAGCCATCAGGTCCACGAGCAGTACTTC	CASSLFTSGSHQVHEQYF
TRBV11-2	NA	TRBD2	TRBJ2-1	TGTGCCAGCAGCTTACTAGCGGGAGCCGGGAATGAGCAGTTCTTC	CASSLLAGAGNEQFF
TRBV27	NA	TRBD1	TRBJ1-6	TGTGCCAGCAGTTTATTTCCAGGGGGCTCACCCCTCCACTTT	CASSLFPGGSPLHF
TRBV30	NA	TRBD1	TRBJ2-7	TGTGCCTGGGGGACAGGGACTGGGTACGAGCAGTACTTC	CAWGTGTGYEQYF
TRBV7-9	NA	NA	TRBJ1-2	TGTGCCAGCAGCTTATCCACGGGACTCGAGGGCTACACCTTC	CASSLSTGLEGYTF
TRBV19	once	NA	TRBJ1-6	TGTGCCAGTAGTCCCCCATCAGTCTATAATTCACCCCTCCACTTT	CASSPPSVYNSPLHF
TRBV7-9	NA	NA	TRBJ1-1	TGTGCCAGCAGACTGGGAAGGGGAGGGAACACTGAAGCTTTCTTT	CASRLGRGGNTEAFF
TRBV19	NA	TRBD1	TRBJ1-5	TGTGCCAGTGGACAGGGGCGTCAGCCCCAGCATTTT	CASGQGRQPQHF
TRBV18	NA	NA	TRBJ2-6	TGTGCCAGCTCACCGGGGGGGCACAAGTCTGGGGCCAACGTCCTGACTTTC	CASSPGGHKSGANVLTF
TRBV7-2	NA	TRBD2	TRBJ2-5	TGTGCCAGCATAAGCGGGGGCCTGGTCGGGGAGACCCAGTACTTC	CASISGGLVGETQYF
TRBV3-1/TRBV3-2	NA	NA	TRBJ1-1	TGTGCCAGCAGAAAAGGGGAGGGTACTGAAGCTTTCTTT	CASRKGEGTEAFF
TRBV4-3	few	TRBD2	TRBJ2-7	TGCGCCAGCAGCCCCAGCGGGAGACGCTACGAGCAGTACTTC	CASSPSGRRYEQYF
TRBV7-8	NA	TRBD1	TRBJ2-7	TGTGCCAGCAGCTTTTCCCCTACAGGGGCCGCCCAAGGCGAGCAGTACTTC	CASSFSPTGAAQGEQYF
TRBV14	few	TRBD1	TRBJ1-2	TGTGCCAGCAGCCAAGTCCTTGACAGGGGGCGCGGTGGCTACACCTTC	CASSQVLDRGRGGYTF
TRBV6-2/TRBV6-3	NA	NA	TRBJ2-7	TGTGCCAGCAGTACGCGGCGGGAGCAGTACTTC	CASSTRREQYF
TRBV10-3	NA	TRBD2	TRBJ2-7	TGTGCCATCAGTGACTCCGTCACGGGGGGAGGAGACGAGCAGTACTTC	CAISDSVTGGGDEQYF
TRBV5-1	NA	NA	TRBJ1-5	TGCGCCAGCTCCCCAGGTGAGGGAGAGGGTCAGCCCCAGCATTTT	CASSPGEGEGQPQHF
TRBV12-3/TRBV12-4	NA	NA	TRBJ1-1	TGTGCCAGCAGCCTCGACAGGACGGGAGCTTTCTTT	CASSLDRTGAFF
TRBV7-2	NA	TRBD2	TRBJ2-1	TGTGCCAGCAGCTTAGCGGGAGGGCCGGGTAATGAGCAGTTCTTC	CASSLAGGPGNEQFF
TRBV9	NA	NA	TRBJ1-6	TGTGCCAGCAGCGTTGGGGGGGCGAGCTCCTATAATTCACCCCTCCACTTT	CASSVGGASSYNSPLHF
TRBV11-2	NA	NA	TRBJ1-4	TGTGCCAGCAGCTCCCTCAGGGGAGGGTACGAAAAACTGTTTTTT	CASSSLRGGYEKLFF
TRBV7-8	NA	NA	TRBJ1-4	TGTGCCAGCAGCTTAGGTCTAATTTCGGGGACAAGTGAAAAACTGTTTTTT	CASSLGLISGTSEKLFF
TRBV2	NA	TRBD1	TRBJ1-5	TGTGCCAGCAGTGGCCAGGGACAGGGGGCTAGGCAGCCCCAGCATTTT	CASSGQGQGARQPQHF
TRBV7-9	few	TRBD1	TRBJ2-2	TGTGCCAGCATCCCCGTGGGACAGGGGAGGACCGGGGAGCTGTTTTTT	CASIPVGQGRTGELFF
TRBV9	NA	TRBD1	TRBJ1-2	TGTGCCAGCAGCGGGACAGGGCACTATGGCTACACCTTC	CASSGTGHYGYTF
TRBV6-5	NA	TRBD1	TRBJ1-2	TGTGCCACCCAGAAGGGGGCAGGTTGGGGCTACACCTTC	CATQKGAGWGYTF
TRBV18	NA	TRBD1	TRBJ1-1	TGTGCCAGCTCCGGGACAGGGGATGGAGCTTTCTTT	CASSGTGDGAFF
TRBV5-1	NA	NA	TRBJ2-5	TGCGCCAGCAGCCCGGAGGGAGAGACCCAGTACTTC	CASSPEGETQYF
TRBV30	few	NA	TRBJ1-1	TGTGCCTGGAGTTCGGGAACCTTAGGGTCCACTGAAGCTTTCTTT	CAWSSGTLGSTEAFF
TRBV7-2	NA	NA	TRBJ1-2	TGTGCCAGCAGCTTAGCGGGGGGGGACTATGGCTACACCTTC	CASSLAGGDYGYTF
TRBV6-1	hyperexpanded	TRBD2	TRBJ2-5	TGTGCCAGCAGTGCGGGACTAGCGGGAGGGGGAGAGACCCAGTACTTC	CASSAGLAGGGETQYF
TRBV2	NA	NA	TRBJ2-3	TGTGCCAGCAGTGAAAGTCGGAGGACAGATACGCAGTATTTT	CASSESRRTDTQYF
TRBV7-2	NA	NA	TRBJ2-2	TGTGCCAGCAGCTTCGGGGGAACAGCGAACACCGGGGAGCTGTTTTTT	CASSFGGTANTGELFF
TRBV6-5	NA	NA	TRBJ1-5	TGTGCCAGCAGTTACTCATCCCCGAATCAGCCCCAGCATTTT	CASSYSSPNQPQHF
TRBV5-1	NA	TRBD1	TRBJ1-6	TGCGCCAGCAGAGGGACAGGGGGCTCCTATAATTCACCCCTCCACTTT	CASRGTGGSYNSPLHF
TRBV5-8	NA	NA	TRBJ2-3	TGTGCCAGCAGCCTCTCTTCAGATACGCAGTATTTT	CASSLSSDTQYF